This T cell receptor beta chain was retrieved from a study of cytomegalovirus exposure and HLA in healthy donors. Here immunoSEQ multiplex PCR was the method, and the copy in TCRdb shows in-frame clones only, minus some. Here the sample spans about 260,000 clones, 90% being singletons. The V segment lost 4 bases and the J segment 6 bases; nucleotides outside the gene matches: 6. The CDR3 has 14 residues. Germline V gene lookup returns CDR1 MNHNS and CDR2 SASEGT. Sequencing input: PBMCs. The chain is built from TRBV6-1 and TRBJ2-7; 10 bases map to TRBD2. This receptor was taken from a woman aged 25 to 45 in good health and CMV-seronegative. The CDR3 region is CASSVASGSGEQYF. CDR3 coding DNA: TGTGCCAGCAGTGTAGCTAGCGGGAGTGGCGAGCAGTACTTC.